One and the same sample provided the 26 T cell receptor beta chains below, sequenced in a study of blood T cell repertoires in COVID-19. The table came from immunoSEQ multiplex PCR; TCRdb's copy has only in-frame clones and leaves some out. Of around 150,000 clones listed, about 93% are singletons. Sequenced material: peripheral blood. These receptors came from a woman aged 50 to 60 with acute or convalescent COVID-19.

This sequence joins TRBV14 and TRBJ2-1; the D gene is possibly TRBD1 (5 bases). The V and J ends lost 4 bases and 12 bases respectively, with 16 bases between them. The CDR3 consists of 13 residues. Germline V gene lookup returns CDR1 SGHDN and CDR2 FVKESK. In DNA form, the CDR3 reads TGTGCCAGCAGCCGGGCAGGGCTAAGTTGGCAGTTCTTC. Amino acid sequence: CASSRAGLSWQFF.

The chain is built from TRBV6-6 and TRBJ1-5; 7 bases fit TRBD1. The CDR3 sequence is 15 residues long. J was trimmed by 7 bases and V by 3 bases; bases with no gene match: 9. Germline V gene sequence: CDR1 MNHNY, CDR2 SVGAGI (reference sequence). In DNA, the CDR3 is TGTGCCAGCAGTTATGTGACAGGGATGTGGCAGCCCCAGCATTTT. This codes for CASSYVTGMWQPQHF.

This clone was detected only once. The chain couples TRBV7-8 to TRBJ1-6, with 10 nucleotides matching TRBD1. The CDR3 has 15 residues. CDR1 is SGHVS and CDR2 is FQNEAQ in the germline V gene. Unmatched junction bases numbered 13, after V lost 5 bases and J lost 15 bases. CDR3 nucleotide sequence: TGTGCCAGCAGCCGAGAAGGGACAGGGGAGGAGGTCCTCCACTTT. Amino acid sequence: CASSREGTGEEVLHF.

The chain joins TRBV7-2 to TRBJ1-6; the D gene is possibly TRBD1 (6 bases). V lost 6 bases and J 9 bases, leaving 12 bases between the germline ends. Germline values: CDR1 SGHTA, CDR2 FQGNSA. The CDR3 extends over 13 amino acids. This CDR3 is CASRGAEGSPLHF. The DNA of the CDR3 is TGTGCCAGCAGGGGGGCAGAGGGTTCACCCCTCCACTTT.

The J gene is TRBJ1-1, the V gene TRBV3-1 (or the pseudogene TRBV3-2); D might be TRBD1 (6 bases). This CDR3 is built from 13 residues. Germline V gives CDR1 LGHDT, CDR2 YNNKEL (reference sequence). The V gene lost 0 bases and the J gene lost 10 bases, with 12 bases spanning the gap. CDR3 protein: CASSQDPGGGAFF. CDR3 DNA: TGTGCCAGCAGCCAAGATCCGGGGGGCGGAGCTTTCTTT.

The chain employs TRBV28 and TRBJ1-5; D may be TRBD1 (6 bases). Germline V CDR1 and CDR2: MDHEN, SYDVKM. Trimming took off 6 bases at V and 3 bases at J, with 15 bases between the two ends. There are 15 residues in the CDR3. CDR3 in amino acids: CASSPLQGVNQPQHF. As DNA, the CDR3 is TGTGCCAGCAGCCCTTTACAGGGTGTCAATCAGCCCCAGCATTTT.

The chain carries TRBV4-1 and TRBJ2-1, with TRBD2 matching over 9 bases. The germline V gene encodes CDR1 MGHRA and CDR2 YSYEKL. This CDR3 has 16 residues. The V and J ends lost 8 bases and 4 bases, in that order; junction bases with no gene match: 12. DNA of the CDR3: TGCGCCAGCTCCAAAGAAGGACTAGCGAGATACAATGAGCAGTTCTTC. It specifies CASSKEGLARYNEQFF.

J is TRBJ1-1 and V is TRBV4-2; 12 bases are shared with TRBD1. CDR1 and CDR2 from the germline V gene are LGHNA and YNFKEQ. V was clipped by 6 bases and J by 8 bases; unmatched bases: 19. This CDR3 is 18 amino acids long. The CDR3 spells CASSDRDRGRHRHAEAFF. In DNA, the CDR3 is TGTGCCAGCAGTGACAGGGACAGGGGGCGTCATCGTCATGCCGAAGCTTTCTTT.

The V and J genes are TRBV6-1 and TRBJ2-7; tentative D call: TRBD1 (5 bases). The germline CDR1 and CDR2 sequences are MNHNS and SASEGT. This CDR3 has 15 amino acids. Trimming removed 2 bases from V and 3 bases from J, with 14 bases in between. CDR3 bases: TGTGCCAGCAGTGAACCAGACAGCGCACACTACGAGCAGTACTTC. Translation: CASSEPDSAHYEQYF.

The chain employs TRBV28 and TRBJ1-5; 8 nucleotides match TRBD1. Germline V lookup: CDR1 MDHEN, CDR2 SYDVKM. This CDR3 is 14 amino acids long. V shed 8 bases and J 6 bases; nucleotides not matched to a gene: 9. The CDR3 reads CASLSGGAVQPQHF. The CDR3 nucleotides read TGTGCCAGCCTTTCAGGGGGCGCGGTTCAGCCCCAGCATTTT.

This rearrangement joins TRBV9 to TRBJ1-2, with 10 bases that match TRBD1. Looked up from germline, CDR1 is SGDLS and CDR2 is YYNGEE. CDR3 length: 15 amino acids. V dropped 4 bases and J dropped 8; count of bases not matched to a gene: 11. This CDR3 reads CASSTTGQGREGYTF. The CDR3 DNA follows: TGTGCCAGCAGCACGACGGGACAGGGGCGGGAGGGCTACACCTTC.

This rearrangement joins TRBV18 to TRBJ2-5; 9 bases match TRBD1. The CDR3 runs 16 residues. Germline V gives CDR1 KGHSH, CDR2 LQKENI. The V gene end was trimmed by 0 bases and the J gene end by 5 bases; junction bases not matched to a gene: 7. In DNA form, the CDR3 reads TGTGCCAGCTCACCACCGATGGACAGGGGAAGGGAGACCCAGTACTTC. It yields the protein CASSPPMDRGRETQYF.

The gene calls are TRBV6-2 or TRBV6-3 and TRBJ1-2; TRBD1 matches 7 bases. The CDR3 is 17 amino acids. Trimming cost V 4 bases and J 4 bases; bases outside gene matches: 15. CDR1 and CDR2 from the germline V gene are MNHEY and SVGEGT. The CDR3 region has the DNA TGTGCCAGCAGTTCCGACAGGGAGGAGATACTAGTCTATGGCTACACCTTC. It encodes CASSSDREEILVYGYTF.

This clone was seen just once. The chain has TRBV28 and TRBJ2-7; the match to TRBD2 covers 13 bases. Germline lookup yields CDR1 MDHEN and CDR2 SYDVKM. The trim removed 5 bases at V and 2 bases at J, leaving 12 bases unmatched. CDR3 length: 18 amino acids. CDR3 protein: CASSPYPGTSGNTYEQYF. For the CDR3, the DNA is TGTGCCAGCAGTCCGTACCCCGGGACTAGCGGGAATACCTACGAGCAGTACTTC. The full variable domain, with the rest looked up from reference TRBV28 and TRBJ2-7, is DVKVTQSSRYLVKRTGEKVFLECVQDMDHENMFWYRQDPGLGLRLIYFSYDVKMKEKGDIPEGYSVSREKKERFSLILESASTNQTSMYLCASSPYPGTSGNTYEQYFGPGTRLTVT.

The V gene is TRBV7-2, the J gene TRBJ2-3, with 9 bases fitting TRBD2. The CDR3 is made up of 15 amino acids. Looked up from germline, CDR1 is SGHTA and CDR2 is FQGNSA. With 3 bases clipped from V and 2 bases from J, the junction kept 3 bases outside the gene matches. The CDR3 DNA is TGTGCCAGCAGCTTTGGCGGGGGGGTCACAGATACGCAGTATTTT. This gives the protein CASSFGGGVTDTQYF.

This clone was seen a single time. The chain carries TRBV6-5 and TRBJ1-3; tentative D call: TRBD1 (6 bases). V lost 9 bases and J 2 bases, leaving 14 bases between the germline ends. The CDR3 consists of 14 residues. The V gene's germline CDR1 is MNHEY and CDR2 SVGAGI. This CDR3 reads CASGRDIPGNTIYF. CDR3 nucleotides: TGTGCCAGTGGACGGGACATTCCTGGAAACACCATATATTTT.

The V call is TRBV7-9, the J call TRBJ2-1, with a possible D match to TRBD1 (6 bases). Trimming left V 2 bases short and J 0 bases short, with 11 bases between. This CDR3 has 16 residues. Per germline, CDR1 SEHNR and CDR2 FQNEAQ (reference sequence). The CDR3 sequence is CASSLLQGSSYNEQFF. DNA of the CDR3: TGTGCCAGCAGCTTACTGCAGGGGAGCTCCTACAATGAGCAGTTCTTC.

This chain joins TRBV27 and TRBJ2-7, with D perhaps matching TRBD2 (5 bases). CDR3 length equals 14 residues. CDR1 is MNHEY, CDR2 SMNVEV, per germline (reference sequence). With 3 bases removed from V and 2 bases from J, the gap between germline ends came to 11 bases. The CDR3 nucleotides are TGTGCCAGCAGTTTGGCGGGCCCTACCTACGAGCAGTACTTC. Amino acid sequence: CASSLAGPTYEQYF.

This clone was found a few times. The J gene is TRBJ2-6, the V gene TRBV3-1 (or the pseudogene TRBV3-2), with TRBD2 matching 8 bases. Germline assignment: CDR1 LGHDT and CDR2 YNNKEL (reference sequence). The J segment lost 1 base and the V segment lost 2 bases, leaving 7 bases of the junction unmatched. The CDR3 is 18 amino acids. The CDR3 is CASSQRTSPFSGANVLTF. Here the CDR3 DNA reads TGTGCCAGCAGCCAAAGGACTAGCCCTTTTTCTGGGGCCAACGTCCTGACTTTC.

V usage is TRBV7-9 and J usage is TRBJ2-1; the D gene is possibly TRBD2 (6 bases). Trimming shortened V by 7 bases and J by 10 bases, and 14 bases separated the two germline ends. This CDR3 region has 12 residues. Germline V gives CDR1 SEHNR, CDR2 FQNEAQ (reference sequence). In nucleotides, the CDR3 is TGTGCCAGCACTACTCTAGCGTCCGAGCAGTTCTTC. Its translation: CASTTLASEQFF.

The CDR3 region has the DNA TGTGCCAGCAGCTTGGCAATAGCCCTACCCTACGAGCAGTACTTC. It is translated as CASSLAIALPYEQYF. The V gene is TRBV5-6, the J gene TRBJ2-7; no definite D call. Germline CDR1 is SGHDT and CDR2 is YYEEEE. The CDR3 runs 15 residues. Trimming pared 0 bases from V and 2 bases from J, leaving 12 bases between.

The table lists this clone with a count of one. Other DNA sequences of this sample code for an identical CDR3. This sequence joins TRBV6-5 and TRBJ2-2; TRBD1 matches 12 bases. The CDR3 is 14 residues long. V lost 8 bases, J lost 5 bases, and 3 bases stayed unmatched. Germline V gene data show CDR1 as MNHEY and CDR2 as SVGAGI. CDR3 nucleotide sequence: TGTGCCAGCTCGGGACAGGGGGCAACCGGGGAGCTGTTTTTT. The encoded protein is CASSGQGATGELFF.

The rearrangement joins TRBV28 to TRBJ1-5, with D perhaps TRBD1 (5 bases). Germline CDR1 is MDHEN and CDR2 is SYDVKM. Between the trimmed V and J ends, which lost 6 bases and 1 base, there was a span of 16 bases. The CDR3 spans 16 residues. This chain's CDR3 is CASSLSPGRSNQPQHF. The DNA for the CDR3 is TGTGCCAGCAGCCTCTCCCCAGGGAGGAGCAATCAGCCCCAGCATTTT.

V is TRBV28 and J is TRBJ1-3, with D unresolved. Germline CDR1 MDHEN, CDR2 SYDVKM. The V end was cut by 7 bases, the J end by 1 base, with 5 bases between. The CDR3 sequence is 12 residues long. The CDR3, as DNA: TGTGCCAGCACCATTTCTGGAAACACCATATATTTT. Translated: CASTISGNTIYF.

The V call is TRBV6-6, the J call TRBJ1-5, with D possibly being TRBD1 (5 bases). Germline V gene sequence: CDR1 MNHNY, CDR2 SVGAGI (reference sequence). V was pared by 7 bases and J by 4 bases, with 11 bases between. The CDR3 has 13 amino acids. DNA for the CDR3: TGTGCCAGCAACATAGGGGTTAATCAGCCCCAGCATTTT. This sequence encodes CASNIGVNQPQHF.

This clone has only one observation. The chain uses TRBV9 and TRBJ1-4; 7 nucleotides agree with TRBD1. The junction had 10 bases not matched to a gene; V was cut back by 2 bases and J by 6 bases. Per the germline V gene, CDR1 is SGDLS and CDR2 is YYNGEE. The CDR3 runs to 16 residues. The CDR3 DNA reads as TGTGCCAGCAGCGTGGCAAGTGACAGGGCCGATGAAAAACTGTTTTTT. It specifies CASSVASDRADEKLFF.